This is a list of T cell receptor beta chains from one sample in a study of CD4 T cells in relation to SARS-CoV-2 and coronaviruses. Sequencing was performed with immunoSEQ multiplex PCR; in TCRdb, only in-frame clones are kept and a portion is missing. The sample lists about 68,000 clones; just over 90% were seen once. Input material: naive CD4+ T cells from PBMCs. These receptors all come from a human donor in good health. CDR3s include the opening cysteine and the closing phenylalanine or tryptophan.

v_gene	j_gene	CDR3aa
TRBV2	TRBJ2-7	CASRGYSGNSYEQYF
TRBV2	TRBJ2-5	CASKRPGGGWETQYF
TRBV28	TRBJ1-5	CASTGNSAYQPQHF
TRBV11-1	TRBJ1-1	CASSLQSEYTEAFF
TRBV7-9	TRBJ2-7	CASSPGTGIYEQYF
TRBV24-1	TRBJ1-2	CATSETGDFDYGYTF
TRBV19	TRBJ2-3	CASATGVTDTQYF
TRBV5-1	TRBJ2-3	CASSLEGGTTQYF
TRBV29-1	TRBJ2-1	CSATGGYNEQFF
TRBV6-5	TRBJ1-1	CASSTGQGAAEAFF
TRBV10-3	TRBJ2-3	CAIRGGGSSTDTQYF
TRBV20-1	TRBJ2-7	CSASGAPEFHEQYF
TRBV5-1	TRBJ1-6	CASSPLGNNSPLHF
TRBV4-1	TRBJ2-5	CASSQAGTVGQETQYF
TRBV15	TRBJ1-5	CATSKTESNQPQHF
TRBV27	TRBJ1-2	CASSLAGRGRGGYTF
TRBV2	TRBJ2-5	CASLLAGAPETQYF
TRBV5-1	TRBJ2-7	CASSPGGAPTTYEQYF
TRBV28	TRBJ2-3	CASRHRSQGPDTQYF
TRBV5-1	TRBJ2-3	CASSLGESFTDTQYF
TRBV21-1	TRBJ2-1	CASSKKHGTNNEQFF
TRBV6-5	TRBJ2-7	CASSQDRASSYEQYF
TRBV5-4	TRBJ1-1	CASSLWDGTEAFF
TRBV30	TRBJ2-1	CAWMPQSWRGGRNEQFF